This entry lists 2 T cell receptor beta chains sequenced from one sample in a study of blood T cell repertoires in COVID-19. Generated by immunoSEQ multiplex PCR, the TCRdb table keeps only in-frame clones and is missing some. The table has more than 75,000 clones, approximately 90% seen once; the top ten hold 2% to 3%. Material for sequencing was peripheral blood. These receptors all stem from a man aged 50-60 years with acute or convalescent COVID-19.

The chain employs TRBV5-4 and TRBJ2-7; possible D gene TRBD1, 6 bases. Trimming pared 4 bases from V and 3 bases from J, leaving 14 bases between. Germline assignment: CDR1 SGHNT and CDR2 YYREEE (reference sequence). The CDR3 length is 14 residues. In DNA form, the CDR3 reads TGTGCCAGCAGCAGAGAACCAGGGGACTACGAGCAGTACGTC. This translates into CASSREPGDYEQYV.

The CDR3 coding sequence is TGTGCCAGCAGCTACAGGGATTCAGATACGCAGTATTTT. Its protein is CASSYRDSDTQYF. The chain employs TRBV7-2 and TRBJ2-3, with TRBD1 as a possible D gene (6 bases). This CDR3 is 13 amino acids long. V lost 4 bases to trimming and J lost 4 bases, with 9 bases between them. Germline CDR1 reads SGHTA; CDR2 reads FQGNSA.